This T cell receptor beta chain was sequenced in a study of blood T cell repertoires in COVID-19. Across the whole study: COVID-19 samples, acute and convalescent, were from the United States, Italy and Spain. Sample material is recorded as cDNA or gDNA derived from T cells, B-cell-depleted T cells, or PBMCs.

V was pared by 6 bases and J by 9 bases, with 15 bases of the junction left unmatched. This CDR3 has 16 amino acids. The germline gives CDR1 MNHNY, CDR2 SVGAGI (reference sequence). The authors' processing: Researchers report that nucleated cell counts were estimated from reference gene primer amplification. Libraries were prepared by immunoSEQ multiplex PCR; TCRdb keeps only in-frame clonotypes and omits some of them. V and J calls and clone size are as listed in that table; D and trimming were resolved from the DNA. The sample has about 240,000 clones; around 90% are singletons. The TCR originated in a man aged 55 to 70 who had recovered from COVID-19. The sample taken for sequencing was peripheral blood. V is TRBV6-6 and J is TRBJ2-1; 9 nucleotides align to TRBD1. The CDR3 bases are TGTGCCAGCAGCCGAACCGGGACAGGGATCTCGGGTGAGCAGTTCTTC. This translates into CASSRTGTGISGEQFF.